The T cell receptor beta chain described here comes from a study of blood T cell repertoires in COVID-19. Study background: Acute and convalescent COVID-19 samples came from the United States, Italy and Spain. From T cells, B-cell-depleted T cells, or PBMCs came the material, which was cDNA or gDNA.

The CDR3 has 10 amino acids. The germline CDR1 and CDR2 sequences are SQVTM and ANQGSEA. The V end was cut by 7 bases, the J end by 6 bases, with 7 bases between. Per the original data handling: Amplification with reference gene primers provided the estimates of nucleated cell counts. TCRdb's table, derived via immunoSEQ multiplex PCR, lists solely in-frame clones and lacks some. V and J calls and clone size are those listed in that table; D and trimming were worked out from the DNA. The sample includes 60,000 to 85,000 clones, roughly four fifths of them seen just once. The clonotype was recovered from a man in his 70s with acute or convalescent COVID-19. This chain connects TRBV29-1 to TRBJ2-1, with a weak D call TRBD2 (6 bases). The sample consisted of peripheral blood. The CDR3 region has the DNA TGCAGCGCCGGGGGCAATGAGCAGTTCTTC. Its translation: CSAGGNEQFF.